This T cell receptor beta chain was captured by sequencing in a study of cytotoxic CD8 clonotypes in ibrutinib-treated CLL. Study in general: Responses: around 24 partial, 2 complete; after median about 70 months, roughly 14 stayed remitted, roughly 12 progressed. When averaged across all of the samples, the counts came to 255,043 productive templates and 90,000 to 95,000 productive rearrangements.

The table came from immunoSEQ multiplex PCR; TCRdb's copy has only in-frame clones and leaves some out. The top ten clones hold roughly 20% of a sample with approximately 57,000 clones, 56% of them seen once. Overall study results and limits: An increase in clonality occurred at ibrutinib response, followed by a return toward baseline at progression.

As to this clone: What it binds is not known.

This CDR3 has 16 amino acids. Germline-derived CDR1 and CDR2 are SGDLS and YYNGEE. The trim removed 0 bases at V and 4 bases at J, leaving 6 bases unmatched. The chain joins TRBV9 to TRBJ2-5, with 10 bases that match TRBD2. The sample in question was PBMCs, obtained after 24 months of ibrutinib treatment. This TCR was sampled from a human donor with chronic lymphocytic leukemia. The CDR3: CASSVGSLAGRETQYF. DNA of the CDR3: TGTGCCAGCAGCGTAGGGTCACTAGCGGGAAGAGAGACCCAGTACTTC.